The clone carrying this T cell receptor beta chain was seen repeatedly, ten times or more. Antigen specificity is unknown. The entry originates in a study of identical twins. General study findings and limits: Clonotypes of the beta chain that were abundant in cord blood carried fewer insertions (memory repertoires showed none). Within monozygotic twins, out-of-frame TCR alpha sharing was underestimated by the models. Invariant T cells like MAIT and iNKT could partly confound the zero-insertion analyses.

TCRdb passed the 5' RACE reads through MiXCR, listing each CDR3 protein once. Of fewer than 550,000 distinct CDR3 sequences listed, roughly an eighth were seen once; the top ten hold about 0.97%. This sample was shared with a second study, whose subject was yellow fever vaccine responses in identical twins.

The sequence derives from a young woman in good health. Sequenced input: CD4+ T cells sorted from blood.

The CDR3 sequence is CASSFTAMSSYEQYF. In DNA, the CDR3 is TGTGCCAGCAGTTTCACAGCTATGAGCTCCTACGAGCAGTACTTC. The J gene is TRBJ2-7, the V gene TRBV27, with D hard to call. The CDR3 consists of 15 residues. With 3 bases removed from V and 0 bases from J, the gap between germline ends came to 12 bases. Germline V CDR1 and CDR2: MNHEY, SMNVEV (reference sequence).